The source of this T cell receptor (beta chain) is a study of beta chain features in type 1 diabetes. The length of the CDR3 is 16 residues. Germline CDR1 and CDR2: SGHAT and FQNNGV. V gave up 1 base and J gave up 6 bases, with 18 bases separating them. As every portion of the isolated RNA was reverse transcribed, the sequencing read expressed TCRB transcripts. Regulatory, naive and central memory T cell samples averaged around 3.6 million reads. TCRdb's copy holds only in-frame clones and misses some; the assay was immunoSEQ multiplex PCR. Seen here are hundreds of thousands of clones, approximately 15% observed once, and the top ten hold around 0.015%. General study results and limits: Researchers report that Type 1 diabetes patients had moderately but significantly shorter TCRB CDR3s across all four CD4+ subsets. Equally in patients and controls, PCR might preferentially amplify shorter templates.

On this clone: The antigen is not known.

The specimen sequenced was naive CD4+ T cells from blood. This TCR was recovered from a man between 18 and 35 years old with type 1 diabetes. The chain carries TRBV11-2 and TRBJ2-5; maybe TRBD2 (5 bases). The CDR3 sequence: CASSLGTRSSGKTQYF. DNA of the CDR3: TGTGCCAGCAGCTTAGGGACCAGGTCCTCGGGGAAGACCCAGTACTTC.